The TCR beta chain described here comes from a study of CD8 T cells in ankylosing spondylitis. TCRdb fed the 5' RACE reads into MiXCR, producing one record per CDR3 protein. The table includes tens of thousands of distinct CDR3 sequences, over 9% detected once. This clonotype was picked up many times. The antigen is unknown. Whole-study results and caveats: Disease-linked clones reportedly showed significant enrichment in matched ankylosing spondylitis synovial fluid.

The sequencing sample was made of blood, either unsorted or a sorted T cell fraction (not recorded which). This TCR came from a male donor with ankylosing spondylitis or in good health (not recorded which).

In DNA form, the CDR3 reads TGTGCCAGCAGCTTGGTAGCTAGCTACAATGAGCAGTTCTTC. It codes for CASSLVASYNEQFF. The chain has TRBV5-6 and TRBJ2-1; D unresolved. The CDR3 loop spans 14 amino acids. Germline values: CDR1 SGHDT, CDR2 YYEEEE. V was clipped by 0 bases and J by 3 bases, with 7 bases between them.